A selection of T cell receptor beta chains follows, all from one sample in a study of blood T cells in healthy people across ages. Each CDR3 protein is one row after TCRdb ran MiXCR on the 5' RACE reads. The data show about 720,000 distinct CDR3 sequences, about a fifth seen once. The sample comprised blood. The receptors were gathered from a man in his 70s in good health. Both conserved end residues are part of each CDR3. D genes are given only for firm matches. Rows give clone size only sometimes, using once, few, many, or a class for an expanded clone.

V,D,J,size,CDR3,DNA
TRBV20-1,TRBD2,TRBJ2-1,few,CSAAPLADYNEQFF,TGCAGTGCAGCCCCACTAGCGGACTACAATGAGCAGTTCTTC
TRBV6-1,-,TRBJ2-4,few,CASSDQGGNIQYF,TGTGCCAGCAGTGATCAGGGGGGTAACATTCAGTACTTC
TRBV29-1,TRBD2,TRBJ2-5,many,CSGTSAQETQYF,TGCAGTGGAACTAGCGCCCAAGAGACCCAGTACTTC
TRBV5-1,-,TRBJ1-5,few,CASSLGTNMKNQPQHF,TGCGCCAGCAGCTTGGGGACCAACATGAAGAATCAGCCCCAGCATTTT
TRBV29-1,-,TRBJ1-2,-,CSVEGGRVYGYTF,TGCAGCGTTGAAGGGGGTAGGGTTTATGGCTACACCTTC
TRBV7-2,TRBD1,TRBJ2-1,few,CASSLVGGPPPYNEQFF,TGTGCCAGCAGCTTAGTAGGGGGCCCCCCTCCGTACAATGAGCAGTTCTTC
TRBV19,-,TRBJ1-5,few,CASSRFQGIFYQPQHF,TGTGCCAGTAGTAGATTCCAGGGGATCTTCTATCAGCCCCAGCATTTT
TRBV12-3/TRBV12-4,TRBD1,TRBJ1-5,-,CASRPGTGMNQPQHF,TGTGCCAGCAGACCCGGGACAGGGATGAATCAGCCCCAGCATTTT
TRBV3-1,-,TRBJ2-3,few,CASSQDVSLDTQYF,TGTGCCAGCAGCCAAGATGTGTCGCTAGATACGCAGTATTTT
TRBV7-3,TRBD2,TRBJ2-1,few,CASSLTGTSGTNEQFF,TGTGCCAGCAGCTTAACAGGGACTAGCGGGACGAATGAGCAGTTCTTC
TRBV11-2,-,TRBJ2-7,-,CASSLEGRSEQYF,TGTGCCAGCAGCTTAGAGGGCCGGTCAGAGCAGTACTTC
TRBV29-1,-,TRBJ2-7,few,CSVSGSYEQYF,TGCAGCGTTTCTGGCTCCTACGAGCAGTACTTC
TRBV5-1,TRBD2,TRBJ2-1,few,CASTGDYPYNEQFF,TGCGCCAGCACCGGGGACTACCCTTACAATGAGCAGTTCTTC
TRBV20-1,TRBD1,TRBJ1-1,-,CSARTGAVNTEAFF,TGCAGTGCTAGAACAGGGGCCGTGAACACTGAAGCTTTCTTT
TRBV15,-,TRBJ1-1,many,CATSREMSTEAFF,TGTGCCACCAGCAGAGAGATGAGTACTGAAGCTTTCTTT
TRBV28,-,TRBJ1-4,-,CASSFLAVGLFF,TGTGCCAGCAGTTTCCTGGCGGTGGGGCTGTTTTTT
TRBV5-1,TRBD2,TRBJ2-1,-,CASKLAEYNEQFF,TGCGCCAGCAAACTAGCGGAGTACAATGAGCAGTTCTTC
TRBV3-1,-,TRBJ2-3,few,CASRSTSADTQYF,TGTGCCAGCAGGTCGACTTCCGCAGATACGCAGTATTTT
TRBV6-2/TRBV6-3,-,TRBJ2-7,-,CASSYKGASYEQYF,TGTGCCAGCAGTTATAAAGGCGCTTCCTACGAGCAGTACTTC
TRBV5-1,-,TRBJ2-1,-,CASSLAWQGQFF,TGCGCCAGCAGCTTGGCCTGGCAGGGGCAGTTCTTC
TRBV9,TRBD2,TRBJ2-3,-,CASSVALASSGHTDTQYF,TGTGCCAGCAGCGTAGCCCTAGCTTCTAGCGGACACACAGATACGCAGTATTTT
TRBV9,-,TRBJ1-2,few,CASSASGPDSLYGYTF,TGTGCCAGCAGCGCCTCTGGTCCGGACAGCCTCTATGGCTACACCTTC
TRBV6-6,TRBD2,TRBJ2-1,few,CASSWGLAGYNEQFF,TGTGCCAGCAGTTGGGGACTAGCGGGCTACAATGAGCAGTTCTTC
TRBV24-1,-,TRBJ1-2,few,CATSDLAGDGYTF,TGTGCCACCAGTGATTTAGCGGGGGATGGCTACACCTTC
TRBV13,-,TRBJ1-3,few,CASSLAWPQGSGNTIYF,TGTGCCAGCAGCTTAGCTTGGCCCCAGGGATCTGGAAACACCATATATTTT
TRBV7-3,TRBD2,TRBJ2-3,few,CASSPTLAGGLDTQYF,TGTGCCAGCAGCCCAACGCTAGCGGGAGGATTGGATACGCAGTATTTT
TRBV7-3,-,TRBJ1-1,-,CASSTHPGTEAFF,TGTGCCAGCAGCACTCACCCGGGGACTGAAGCTTTCTTT
TRBV4-1,-,TRBJ1-2,few,CASSQDNVQRGYTF,TGCGCCAGCAGCCAAGACAACGTACAGCGCGGCTACACCTTC
TRBV14,-,TRBJ2-7,few,CASSQWAYEQYF,TGTGCCAGCAGCCAGTGGGCCTACGAGCAGTACTTC